The sequence of this TCR beta chain was determined in a study of blood T cell repertoires in COVID-19. Study-wide background: Sources were T cells, B-cell-depleted T cells, or PBMCs; the material itself was cDNA or gDNA.

Study processing details: Estimation of nucleated cell counts relied on the amplification of reference gene primers. Sequenced by immunoSEQ multiplex PCR; TCRdb stores in-frame clones only, minus some. V, J and clone size are taken as reported in that table, and D and trimming were inferred from the DNA itself. The table has tens of thousands of clones, roughly four fifths seen once. Trimming cost V 5 bases and J 5 bases; bases outside gene matches: 9. The V gene's germline CDR1 is SGHTA and CDR2 FQGNSA. The CDR3 is 15 residues long. Input material: peripheral blood. This receptor was taken from a woman older than 75 with active or convalescent COVID-19. V usage is TRBV7-2 and J usage is TRBJ2-3; 8 bases fit TRBD1. Here the CDR3 DNA reads TGTGCCAGCAGCCCGGACAGGGAAGGGATAGATACGCAGTATTTT. Residues: CASSPDREGIDTQYF.